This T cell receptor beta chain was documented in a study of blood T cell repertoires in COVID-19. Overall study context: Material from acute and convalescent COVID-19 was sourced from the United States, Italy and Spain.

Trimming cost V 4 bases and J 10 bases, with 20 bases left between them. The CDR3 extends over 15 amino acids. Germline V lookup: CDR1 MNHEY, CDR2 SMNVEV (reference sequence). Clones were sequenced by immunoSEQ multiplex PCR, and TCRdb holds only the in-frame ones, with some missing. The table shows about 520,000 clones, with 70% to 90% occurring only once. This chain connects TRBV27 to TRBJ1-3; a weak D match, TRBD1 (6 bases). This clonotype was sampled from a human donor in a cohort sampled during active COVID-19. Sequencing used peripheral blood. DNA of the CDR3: TGTGCCAGCAGTTCCCGACAGGCGGGCTTTCGGACCATATATTTT. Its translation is CASSSRQAGFRTIYF.